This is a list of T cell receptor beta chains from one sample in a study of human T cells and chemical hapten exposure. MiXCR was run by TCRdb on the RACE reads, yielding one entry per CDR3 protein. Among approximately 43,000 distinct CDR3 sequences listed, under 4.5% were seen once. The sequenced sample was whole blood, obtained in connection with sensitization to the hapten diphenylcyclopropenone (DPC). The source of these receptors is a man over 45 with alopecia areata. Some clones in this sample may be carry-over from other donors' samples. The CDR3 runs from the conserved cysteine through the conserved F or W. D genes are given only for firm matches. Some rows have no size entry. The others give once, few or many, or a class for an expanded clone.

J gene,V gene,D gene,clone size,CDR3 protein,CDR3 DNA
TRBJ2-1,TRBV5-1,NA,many,CASSPQGLNEQFF,TGCGCCAGCAGCCCACAGGGACTCAATGAGCAGTTCTTC
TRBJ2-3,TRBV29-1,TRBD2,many,CSVDSSGFTDTQYF,TGCAGCGTTGATTCTAGCGGCTTCACAGATACGCAGTATTTT
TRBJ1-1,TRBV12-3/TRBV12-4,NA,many,CASTLSVTEAFF,TGTGCCAGCACCCTGAGCGTCACTGAAGCTTTCTTT
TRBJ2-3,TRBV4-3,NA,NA,CASSQERHLTDTQYF,TGCGCCAGCAGCCAAGAACGTCACCTCACAGATACGCAGTATTTT
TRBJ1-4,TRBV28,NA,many,CASTTTTNEKLFF,TGTGCCAGCACCACAACAACTAATGAAAAACTGTTTTTT
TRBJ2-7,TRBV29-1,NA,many,CSGGQTYEQYF,TGCAGCGGTGGACAGACTTACGAGCAGTACTTC
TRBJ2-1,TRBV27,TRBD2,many,CASSLSGSGNEQFF,TGTGCCAGCAGTTTGAGCGGGAGTGGCAATGAGCAGTTCTTC
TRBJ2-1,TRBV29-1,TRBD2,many,CSVGSRTSGSDEQFF,TGCAGCGTTGGGAGCAGGACTAGCGGGAGTGATGAGCAGTTCTTC
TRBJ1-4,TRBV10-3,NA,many,CAISEYGEKLFF,TGTGCCATCAGTGAGTACGGTGAAAAACTGTTTTTT
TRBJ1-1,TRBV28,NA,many,CASTDFGQYTEAFF,TGTGCCAGCACCGACTTTGGGCAATACACTGAAGCTTTCTTT
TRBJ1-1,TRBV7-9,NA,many,CASSLEGGGTEAFF,TGTGCCAGCAGCTTAGAGGGGGGTGGAACTGAAGCTTTCTTT
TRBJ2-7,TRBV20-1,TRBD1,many,CSAAGIGQGSYEQYF,TGCAGTGCGGCCGGAATAGGACAGGGCTCCTACGAGCAGTACTTC
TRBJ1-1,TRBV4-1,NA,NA,CASSQVSGSDTEAFF,TGCGCCAGCAGCCAAGTATCCGGTAGTGACACTGAAGCTTTCTTT
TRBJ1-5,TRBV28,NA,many,CASSLGVSQPQHF,TGTGCCAGCAGTTTAGGGGTCTCCCAGCCCCAGCATTTT
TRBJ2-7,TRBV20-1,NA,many,CSASAKYEQYF,TGCAGTGCTAGTGCCAAGTACGAGCAGTACTTC
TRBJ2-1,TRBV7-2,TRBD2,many,CASSLSGSENNEQFF,TGTGCCAGCAGCCTTAGCGGGAGTGAAAACAATGAGCAGTTCTTC
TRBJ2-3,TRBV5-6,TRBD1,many,CASSLRDRGLADTQYF,TGTGCCAGCAGCTTGAGGGACAGAGGGCTCGCAGATACGCAGTATTTT
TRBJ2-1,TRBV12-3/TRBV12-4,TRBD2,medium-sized,CASSLVAGGPMEQFF,TGTGCCAGCAGTTTAGTAGCGGGAGGCCCAATGGAGCAGTTCTTC
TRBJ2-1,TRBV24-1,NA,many,CATSDLKGPEQFF,TGTGCCACCAGTGACCTGAAGGGACCTGAGCAGTTCTTC
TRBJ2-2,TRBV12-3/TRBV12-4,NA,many,CASSSTGELFF,TGTGCCAGCAGTTCCACCGGGGAGCTGTTTTTT
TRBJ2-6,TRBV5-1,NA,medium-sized,CASKEEPPDSGANVLTF,TGCGCCAGCAAGGAAGAACCCCCCGACTCTGGGGCCAACGTCCTGACTTTC
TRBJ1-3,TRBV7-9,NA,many,CASSLGRSSGNTIYF,TGTGCCAGCAGCTTAGGACGGTCCTCTGGAAACACCATATATTTT
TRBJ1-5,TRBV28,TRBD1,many,CASSRGTVNGQPQHF,TGTGCCAGCAGCCGTGGGACAGTCAATGGCCAGCCCCAGCATTTT
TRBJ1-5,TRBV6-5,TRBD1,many,CASSRTGGHSNQPQHF,TGTGCCAGCAGCCGGACAGGGGGCCATAGCAATCAGCCCCAGCATTTT
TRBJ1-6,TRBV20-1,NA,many,CSASGDSNSPLHF,TGCAGTGCTAGCGGTGACAGCAATTCACCCCTCCACTTT
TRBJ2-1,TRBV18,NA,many,CASSPRGEQFF,TGTGCCAGCTCACCCCGGGGAGAGCAGTTCTTC
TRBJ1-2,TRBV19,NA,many,CASRWTRRGGFNGYTF,TGTGCCAGTAGGTGGACACGCAGGGGAGGTTTTAATGGCTACACCTTC
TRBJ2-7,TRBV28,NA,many,CASSLEVGTYEQYF,TGTGCCAGCAGTTTAGAGGTCGGGACCTACGAGCAGTACTTC
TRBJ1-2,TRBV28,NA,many,CASSLRIGGYTF,TGTGCCAGCAGTTTGAGGATCGGTGGCTACACCTTC
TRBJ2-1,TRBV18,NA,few,CASSPRPGDIYNEQFF,TGTGCCAGCTCACCACGCCCCGGGGACATCTACAATGAGCAGTTCTTC
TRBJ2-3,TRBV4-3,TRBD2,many,CASSHTRASGSTDTQYF,TGCGCCAGCAGCCACACGCGGGCTAGCGGGAGTACAGATACGCAGTATTTT
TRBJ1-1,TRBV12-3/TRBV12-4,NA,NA,CASSLGQNTEAFF,TGTGCCAGCAGTTTAGGCCAAAACACTGAAGCTTTCTTT
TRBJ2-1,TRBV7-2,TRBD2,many,CASSFARTSGRASYNEQFF,TGTGCCAGCAGCTTCGCACGGACTAGCGGGAGGGCCTCCTACAATGAGCAGTTCTTC
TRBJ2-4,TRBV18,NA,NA,CASSPGAPNIQYF,TGTGCCAGCTCACCCGGGGCCCCGAACATTCAGTACTTC
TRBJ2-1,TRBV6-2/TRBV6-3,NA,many,CASSSALLTGNEQFF,TGTGCCAGCAGTTCCGCATTGCTGACGGGGAATGAGCAGTTCTTC
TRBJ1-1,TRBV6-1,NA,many,CASSVGPSAEAFF,TGTGCCAGCAGTGTTGGCCCTAGCGCTGAAGCTTTCTTT
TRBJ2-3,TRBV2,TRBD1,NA,CASSEIQGDATDTQYF,TGTGCCAGCAGTGAAATACAGGGGGACGCTACAGATACGCAGTATTTT
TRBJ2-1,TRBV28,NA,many,CASSANYTPFQFF,TGTGCCAGCAGTGCAAACTATACCCCGTTTCAGTTCTTC
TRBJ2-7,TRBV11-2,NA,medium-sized,CASSLGQPYEQYF,TGTGCCAGCAGCTTAGGACAGCCCTACGAGCAGTACTTC
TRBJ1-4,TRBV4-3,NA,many,CASSQGRSGVQPKSQLFF,TGCGCCAGCAGCCAAGGTCGATCCGGGGTCCAGCCGAAGAGCCAACTGTTTTTT
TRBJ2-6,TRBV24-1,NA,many,CATSEGAGTPGANVLTF,TGTGCCACCAGTGAGGGTGCCGGGACCCCTGGGGCCAACGTCCTGACTTTC